These 16 T cell receptor beta chains originate from one sample sequenced in a study of T cells in Graves' hyperthyroidism and ophthalmopathy. RNA transcripts served as the template for amplifying TCR beta CDR3 regions. In the first-round RT-PCR of the TCR CDR3, the HTBI primer set was used. A single record per CDR3 protein comes from TCRdb applying MiXCR to the multiplex PCR reads. The data contain a few hundred thousand distinct CDR3 sequences, 46% of them singletons. The material sequenced was peripheral blood or thyroid tissue (not recorded which). These receptors came from an adult woman with Graves' disease, either hyperthyroidism or ophthalmopathy (not recorded which).

In this sample, this clonotype turned up many times. This chain links TRBV5-1 with TRBJ2-5; possibly TRBD2 for D (5 bases). Germline CDR1 and CDR2: SGHRS and YFSETQ. The V end lost 0 bases, the J end lost 5 bases, and 14 bases lay between the germline ends. The CDR3 has 15 residues. DNA for the CDR3: TGCGCCAGCAGCTTGGGTGGAGGCGATATGGAGACCCAGTACTTC. This sequence encodes CASSLGGGDMETQYF.

This clonotype was observed many times. One end of the junction does not line up with germline, which may come from a read error. CDR3 DNA sequence: TGTGCTAGCAGCTTAGGTTACCAGGGGGCGCGAACCGGGGAGCTGTTTTTT. Translating gives CASSLGYQGARTGELFF. The chain is built from TRBV7-7 and TRBJ2-2; 8 nucleotides agree with TRBD1. The CDR3 is made up of 17 amino acids. Germline V gene sequence: CDR1 SSHAT, CDR2 FNYEAQ (reference sequence).

The genes are TRBV6-6 and TRBJ2-2; 9 positions match TRBD1. V shed 4 bases, J shed 0 bases, and the junction held 3 bases outside the gene matches. The CDR3 loop spans 16 amino acids. Germline values: CDR1 MNHNY, CDR2 SVGAGI (reference sequence). The CDR3 DNA sequence: TGTGCCAGCAGTTCCAGACAGGGGGCGAACACCGGGGAGCTGTTTTTT. It is translated as CASSSRQGANTGELFF.

The chain is built from TRBV29-1 and TRBJ1-5, with TRBD1 as a possible D gene (5 bases). The V gene lost 7 bases and the J gene lost 6 bases, with 13 bases spanning the gap. CDR1 and CDR2 (germline): SQVTM, ANQGSEA. The CDR3 covers 12 residues. CDR3 region: CSGGDGVQPQHF. CDR3 sequence (DNA): TGCAGCGGGGGGGACGGAGTTCAGCCCCAGCATTTT.

This clonotype was seen repeatedly, ten times or more. The gene calls are TRBV6-2 or TRBV6-3 and TRBJ2-7; 8 nucleotides line up with TRBD2. Germline V lookup: CDR1 MNHEY, CDR2 SVGEGT. This CDR3 has 13 amino acids. J was trimmed by 5 bases and V by 2 bases; bases with no gene match: 2. CDR3 protein: CASSYVGRDEQYF. Here the CDR3 DNA reads TGTGCCAGCAGTTACGTCGGGAGGGACGAGCAGTACTTC.

This clonotype was recorded at least ten times. This sequence joins TRBV5-1 and TRBJ2-2; 10 nucleotides match TRBD2. The CDR3 loop spans 16 amino acids. Germline V gene sequence: CDR1 SGHRS, CDR2 YFSETQ. Losses at the gene ends were 2 bases for V and 1 base for J; bases not matched to a gene: 2. The CDR3 nucleotides read TGCGCCAGCAGCTTTTTAGCGGGAGGGAACACCGGGGAGCTGTTTTTT. It codes for CASSFLAGGNTGELFF.

Many counts were recorded for this clonotype. The genes are TRBV12-3 or TRBV12-4 and TRBJ1-2; D perhaps matches TRBD1 (5 bases). Trimming took 5 bases from V and 8 from J, leaving 18 bases between them. The CDR3 covers 14 residues. Here the CDR3 DNA reads TGTGCCAGCAGTGGGGGGTGGACCCCTTGGGGCTACACCTTC. Encoded protein: CASSGGWTPWGYTF.

CDR3 sequence: CATGGGEVVEQYF. The DNA for the CDR3 is TGTGCCACCGGAGGCGGGGAAGTCGTCGAGCAGTACTTC. V is TRBV24-1 and J is TRBJ2-7, with D perhaps matching TRBD2 (6 bases). The CDR3 consists of 13 residues. V gave up 9 bases and J gave up 6 bases, with 17 bases separating them. Germline assignment: CDR1 KGHDR and CDR2 SFDVKD.

This clonotype has just a few counts. The junction does not match germline at one end; this may be a read error. The chain couples TRBV5-1 to TRBJ2-7; 7 positions agree with TRBD1. This CDR3 comprises 14 residues. The germline CDR1 and CDR2 sequences are SGHRS and YFSETQ. The CDR3 reads CASSLYRGSYEQYF. In DNA, the CDR3 is TGTGCCAGCAGTTTATACAGGGGATCCTACGAGCAGTACTTC. Drawing the rest from reference TRBV5-1 and TRBJ2-7, the complete variable domain is KAGVTQTPRYLIKTRGQQVTLSCSPISGHRSVSWYQQTPGQGLQFLFEYFSETQRNKGNFPGRFSGRQFSNSRSEMNVSTLELGDSALYLCASSLYRGSYEQYFGPGTRLTVT.

Regarding this clonotype: Just one base apart from a much larger clone, this may be a read error. The chain recombines TRBV20-1 with TRBJ2-2; unclear D gene. V lost 3 bases and J 4 bases, leaving 12 bases between the germline ends. The germline CDR1 and CDR2 sequences are DFQATT and SNEGSKA (reference sequence). There are 14 residues in the CDR3. For the CDR3, the DNA is TGCAGTGCTAGCGATCCCTCGGGCACCGGGGAGCTGTTTTTT. It yields the protein CSASDPSGTGELFF.

The rearrangement joins TRBV2 to TRBJ1-2, with D possibly TRBD1 on 5 matching bases. V was cut by 6 bases and J by 8 bases, with 22 bases left in between. CDR1 and CDR2 (germline): SNHLY, FYNNEI. The CDR3 spans 15 residues. The CDR3 coding sequence is TGTGCCAGCAGCTTGTCGCAGGGTGTCGGGTGGGGCTACACCTTC. The encoded protein is CASSLSQGVGWGYTF.

Turning to this clonotype: Just one base apart from a much larger clone, this may be a read error. This chain uses TRBV27 with TRBJ1-5; possible D gene TRBD1, 5 bases. The ends were cut back, 3 bases at V and 4 bases at J, with 13 bases in the middle. This CDR3 contains 15 residues. CDR1 MNHEY and CDR2 SMNVEV come from the germline V gene (reference sequence). The CDR3 sequence: CASSFAGGTNQPQHF. The CDR3 DNA is TGTGCCAGCAGTTTCGCCGGGGGGACGAATCAGCCCCAGCATTTT.

CDR3 nucleotide sequence: TGTGCCAGTAATCACCCTGGAGAAGGCCGGGAGCTGTTTTTT. This gives the protein CASNHPGEGRELFF. The V and J genes are TRBV19 and TRBJ2-2; D is ambiguous. In germline, CDR1 is LNHDA, CDR2 SQIVND (reference sequence). This CDR3 is built from 14 residues. Deletions cut 7 bases from V and 9 bases from J, with 18 bases between.

The chain employs TRBV9 and TRBJ2-7, with unresolved D. The J call may be faulty, since TRBJ2-5 better matches the DNA end. The CDR3 has 15 residues. Germline V lookup: CDR1 SGDLS, CDR2 YYNGEE. The CDR3 reads CASSVGVGPGGTQYF. CDR3 coding DNA: TGTGCCAGCAGCGTAGGAGTAGGACCCGGCGGGACCCAGTACTTC.

On this clonotype: Likely a read error: the CDR3 ends without its conserved phenylalanine or tryptophan. Because the CDR3's place on the DNA is in doubt, the DNA is left out and the CDR3 is given as listed by TCRdb. The chain employs TRBV7-9 and TRBJ2-5; TRBD1 is the table's D call and was not checked against the DNA. The length of the CDR3 is 16 amino acids, counting both ends. Germline V CDR1 and CDR2: SEHNR, FQNEAQ (reference sequence). The CDR3: CASSPGQVAYGYTFGS.

The V gene is TRBV29-1, the J gene TRBJ2-5; TRBD2 matches at 7 bases. V gave up 7 bases and J gave up 0 bases; unmatched junction bases: 8. The CDR3 covers 14 residues. CDR1 and CDR2 from the germline V gene are SQVTM and ANQGSEA. For the CDR3, the DNA is TGCAGCGCGGACCCGGGACTACACCAAGAGACCCAGTACTTC. It translates to CSADPGLHQETQYF.